This TCR beta chain derives from a study of blood T cell repertoires in COVID-19. Turning to the study itself: Acute and convalescent COVID-19 samples came from the United States, Italy and Spain. Nucleic acid was either cDNA or gDNA, and it came from T cells, B-cell-depleted T cells, or PBMCs.

Source study methods: The authors estimated nucleated cell counts from reference gene primer amplification. Libraries were prepared by immunoSEQ multiplex PCR; TCRdb keeps only in-frame clonotypes and omits some of them. V, J and clone size were drawn from that table, and D and trimming were deduced from the DNA. The data hold a few hundred thousand clones, with about 85% observed a single time. The origin of this receptor is a young woman with acute or convalescent COVID-19. The sequenced material came from peripheral blood.

Written as DNA, the CDR3 is TGCGCCAGCAGCTTGGCCGGGACAGGCTATGGCTACACCTTC. It codes for CASSLAGTGYGYTF. The J gene is TRBJ1-2, the V gene TRBV5-1; 8 bases line up with TRBD1. CDR1 and CDR2 from the germline V gene are SGHRS and YFSETQ. The trim removed 0 bases at V and 4 bases at J, leaving 2 bases unmatched. CDR3 length: 14 amino acids.